Following are 16 T cell receptor beta chains from one sample sequenced in a study of cytomegalovirus exposure and HLA in healthy donors. PCR used 60 Vbeta primers and 13 Jbeta primers. The protocol was immunoSEQ multiplex PCR, while the TCRdb copy is restricted to in-frame clones and leaves out a portion. The top ten hold roughly 0.99% of the sample, which has approximately 160,000 clones, more than 75% seen once. Sample: PBMCs. The source of these receptors is a girl aged 2 to 9 in good health and CMV-seropositive.

This clone was detected only once. The rearrangement links TRBV29-1 to TRBJ2-3, with a tentative D call TRBD2 (5 bases). Per the germline V gene, CDR1 is SQVTM and CDR2 is ANQGSEA. The ends were cut back, 2 bases at V and 3 bases at J, with 12 bases in the middle. The CDR3 is made up of 14 amino acids. In nucleotides, the CDR3 is TGCAGCGTTGAAAGCACAGCGGCAACAGATACGCAGTATTTT. Its translation is CSVESTAATDTQYF.

This chain connects TRBV30 to TRBJ2-5, with a possible D match to TRBD1 (6 bases). The CDR3 has 18 residues. Trimming shortened V by 4 bases and J by 5 bases, and 29 bases separated the two germline ends. In germline, CDR1 is GTSNPN, CDR2 SVGIG (reference sequence). The CDR3 sequence is CAWTLRTADYTLQETQYF. CDR3 bases: TGTGCCTGGACCCTCCGGACAGCCGATTATACCCTCCAGGAGACCCAGTACTTC.

The V call is TRBV28, the J call TRBJ1-5; D remains unclear. The CDR3 contains 16 residues. Trimming removed 7 bases from V and 7 bases from J, with 23 bases in between. CDR1 MDHEN and CDR2 SYDVKM come from the germline V gene. The CDR3 protein is CASNKEVFRGGQPQHF. The CDR3 DNA follows: TGTGCCAGCAATAAGGAGGTCTTTCGTGGTGGACAGCCCCAGCATTTT.

The CDR3 region has the DNA TGCGCCAGCTACGACAGGGGTAACACCGGGGAGCTGTTTTTT. It translates to CASYDRGNTGELFF. The chain carries TRBV10-2 and TRBJ2-2; 8 bases are a match to TRBD1. Germline trimming cut 8 bases from V and 2 bases from J; bases unmatched to any gene: 4. Germline CDR1 reads WSHSY; CDR2 reads SAAADI. The CDR3 is 14 amino acids.

The rearrangement links TRBV5-5 to TRBJ2-1, with D perhaps matching TRBD2 (6 bases). Between the trimmed V and J ends, which lost 2 bases and 1 base, there was a span of 16 bases. The CDR3 has 17 amino acids. Germline-derived CDR1 and CDR2 are SGHKS and YYEKEE (reference sequence). The CDR3 region is CASSFRNSGRSYNEQFF. As DNA, the CDR3 is TGTGCCAGCAGCTTCCGGAATAGCGGCCGTTCCTACAATGAGCAGTTCTTC.

V and J are TRBV30 and TRBJ2-7, with a weak D call TRBD2 (6 bases). The V end lost 4 bases, the J end lost 3 bases, and 13 bases lay between the germline ends. The CDR3 sequence is 13 residues long. Germline lookup yields CDR1 GTSNPN and CDR2 SVGIG (reference sequence). This chain's CDR3 is CAWTRDLNYEQYF. The CDR3 region has the DNA TGTGCCTGGACCCGGGACTTAAACTACGAGCAGTACTTC.

V usage is TRBV5-5 and J usage is TRBJ2-7, with D unclear. Trimming shortened V by 4 bases and J by 2 bases, and 4 bases separated the two germline ends. The length of the CDR3 is 11 residues. The germline gives CDR1 SGHKS, CDR2 YYEKEE (reference sequence). CDR3 residues: CASSLAYEQYF. The CDR3 bases are TGTGCCAGCAGCCTCGCCTACGAGCAGTACTTC.

This clone was counted between two and nine times. This chain links TRBV5-4 with TRBJ2-7; 12 bases map to TRBD2. Per the germline V gene, CDR1 is SGHNT and CDR2 is YYREEE (reference sequence). J gave up 2 bases and V 0 bases, and 3 bases lay outside the gene matches. This CDR3 comprises 16 residues. The CDR3 coding sequence is TGTGCCAGCAGCTTGGGACTAGCGGGAGTAACCTACGAGCAGTACTTC. Encoded protein: CASSLGLAGVTYEQYF.

As for this clone: Mismatch with germline at one junction end may stem from a read error. V usage is TRBV7-9 and J usage is TRBJ1-5, with unresolved D. CDR3 length equals 13 residues. Germline V CDR1 and CDR2: SEHNR, FQNEAQ (reference sequence). This chain's CDR3 is CSSSLGGAQPQHF. The CDR3 DNA sequence: TGTTCCAGCAGCTTAGGAGGTGCCCAGCCCCAGCATTTT.

This chain links TRBV15 with TRBJ2-5; D might be TRBD1 (6 bases). V lost 0 bases to trimming and J lost 5 bases, with 10 bases between them. The CDR3 runs 14 residues. Per the germline V gene, CDR1 is LNHNV and CDR2 is YYDKDF (reference sequence). The CDR3 sequence is CATSREGRGETQYF. DNA of the CDR3: TGTGCCACCAGCAGAGAGGGCAGGGGTGAGACCCAGTACTTC.

V gene TRBV5-6 combines with J gene TRBJ2-3; 7 bases are a match to TRBD1. Unmatched junction bases numbered 8, after V lost 3 bases and J lost 4 bases. CDR3 length equals 15 residues. Germline V CDR1 and CDR2: SGHDT, YYEEEE. CDR3 in amino acids: CASSSRQGEADTQYF. The DNA for the CDR3 is TGTGCCAGCAGCTCCCGACAGGGAGAGGCAGATACGCAGTATTTT.

The chain has TRBV4-1 and TRBJ2-7, with D possibly being TRBD1 (6 bases). Deletions cut 4 bases from V and 2 bases from J, with 18 bases between. The CDR3 covers 16 residues. CDR1 is MGHRA, CDR2 YSYEKL, per germline. CDR3 protein: CASSLLGRDTTYEQYF. DNA for the CDR3: TGCGCCAGCAGCCTATTGGGCCGGGACACCACCTACGAGCAGTACTTC.

This chain connects TRBV7-8 to TRBJ2-1; TRBD1 matches 11 bases. The germline CDR1 and CDR2 sequences are SGHVS and FQNEAQ. V lost 5 bases to trimming and J lost 7 bases; unmatched junction nucleotides: 7. CDR3 size: 15 residues. The chain's CDR3 is CASSKDRGLRNEQFF. CDR3 coding DNA: TGTGCCAGCAGCAAGGACAGGGGGCTTAGGAATGAGCAGTTCTTC.

The chain links TRBV19 to TRBJ2-7; 8 nucleotides agree with TRBD2. Trimming at V came to 3 bases and at J to 2 bases, leaving 9 bases not matched to a gene. This CDR3 comprises 16 residues. The germline CDR1 and CDR2 sequences are LNHDA and SQIVND (reference sequence). CDR3 protein: CASSIPTGGPPYEQYF. The CDR3 DNA is TGTGCCAGTAGTATCCCAACGGGAGGGCCCCCCTACGAGCAGTACTTC. Combining the CDR3 with reference TRBV19 and TRBJ2-7 gives the whole variable domain DGGITQSPKYLFRKEGQNVTLSCEQNLNHDAMYWYRQDPGQGLRLIYYSQIVNDFQKGDIAEGYSVSREKKESFPLTVTSAQKNPTAFYLCASSIPTGGPPYEQYFGPGTRLTVT.

The chain has TRBV7-9 and TRBJ2-5, with a tentative D call TRBD2 (5 bases). Trimming took off 3 bases at V and 2 bases at J, with 16 bases between the two ends. The CDR3 contains 16 residues. CDR1 and CDR2 (germline): SEHNR, FQNEAQ (reference sequence). CDR3 amino acids: CASSFGSAYPQETQYF. The CDR3 nucleotides read TGTGCCAGCAGCTTCGGTAGCGCTTACCCTCAAGAGACCCAGTACTTC. The variable domain in full, completed from reference TRBV7-9 and TRBJ2-5, reads DTGVSQNPRHKITKRGQNVTFRCDPISEHNRLYWYRQTLGQGPEFLTYFQNEAQLEKSRLLSDRFSAERPKGSFSTLEIQRTEQGDSAMYLCASSFGSAYPQETQYFGPGTRLLVL.

The chain joins TRBV4-1 to TRBJ2-5; D gene unclear. Germline CDR1 is MGHRA and CDR2 is YSYEKL. The length of the CDR3 is 15 residues. V was pared by 4 bases and J by 5 bases, with 17 bases between. CDR3 in amino acids: CASSPPRGSGETQYF. The CDR3 DNA sequence: TGCGCCAGCAGCCCCCCCCGTGGGTCCGGGGAGACCCAGTACTTC.